This T cell receptor (beta chain) was identified in a study of human T cells and chemical hapten exposure. Study information: There were per-sample TCR yield variations, arising mainly from small pooled library volume differences.

This clonotype was counted a few times. The time point was: patch test 3, about 24 weeks after DPC sensitization. Treatment denoted: therapeutic diphenylcyclopropenone sensitization with weekly scalp DPC. What the library attached to individual cDNA molecules were unique molecular identifiers. MiXCR, applied by TCRdb to the RACE reads, yields one record per CDR3 protein. This table holds some 74,000 distinct CDR3 sequences, under 15% found once. This sample comprised whole blood, obtained in connection with sensitization to the hapten diphenylcyclopropenone (DPC). This sequence was found in a woman aged 45 to 65 with alopecia areata. Some clones in this sample may be carry-over from other donors' samples.

The DNA of the CDR3 is TGTGCCAGCAGCTTGGGACTAGCTTACACCGGGGAGCTGTTTTTT. This sequence encodes CASSLGLAYTGELFF. The chain has TRBV7-6 and TRBJ2-2; 9 nucleotides agree with TRBD2. CDR1 and CDR2 (germline): SGHVS, FNYEAQ. With V trimmed by 3 bases and J by 3 bases, 2 bases remained unmatched. This CDR3 region has 15 residues.